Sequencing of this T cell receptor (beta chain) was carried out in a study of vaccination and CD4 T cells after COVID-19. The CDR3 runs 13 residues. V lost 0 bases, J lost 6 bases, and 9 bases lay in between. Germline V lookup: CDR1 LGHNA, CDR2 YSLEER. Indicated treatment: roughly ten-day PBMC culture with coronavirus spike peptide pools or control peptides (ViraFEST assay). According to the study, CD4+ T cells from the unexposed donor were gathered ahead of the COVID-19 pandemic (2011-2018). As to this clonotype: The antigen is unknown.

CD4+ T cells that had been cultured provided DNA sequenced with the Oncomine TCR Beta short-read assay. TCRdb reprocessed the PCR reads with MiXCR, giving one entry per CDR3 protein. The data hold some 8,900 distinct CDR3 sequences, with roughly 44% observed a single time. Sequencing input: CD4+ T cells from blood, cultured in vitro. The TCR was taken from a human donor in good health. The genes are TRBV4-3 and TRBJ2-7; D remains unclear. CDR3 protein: CASSQETVTEQYF. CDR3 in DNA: TGCGCCAGCAGCCAAGAGACCGTCACCGAGCAGTACTTC.